This note documents a single TCR beta chain sequence. While serving as controls, healthy donors were matched for age and sex. Negative isolation was used for CD8+ and CD4+ T cells, and FACS enrichment was applied to TEMRA cells. The data belong to a study of CD8 T cells in Susac syndrome. The CDR3 extends over 16 amino acids. Germline CDR1 and CDR2: SEHNR and FQNEAQ (reference sequence). V was pared by 0 bases and J by 5 bases, with 16 bases between. Random hexamers served to reverse transcribe roughly 0.5 to 1 ug RNA. TCRdb passed the immunoSEQ multiplex PCR reads through MiXCR, listing each CDR3 protein once. The sample consists of some 180,000 distinct CDR3 sequences, approximately 94% of them appearing once.

The sequence was obtained from a human donor in good health. Specimen: CD4+ T cells from PBMCs. The J gene is TRBJ2-5, the V gene TRBV7-9; a weak D match, TRBD1 (5 bases). CDR3 sequence reads: CASSLALGTAGETQYF. CDR3 in DNA: TGTGCCAGCAGCTTAGCGCTGGGCACTGCAGGGGAGACCCAGTACTTC.